The entry below gives a single TCR beta chain sequence along with its context. No antigen is known for it. The entry originates in a study of T cells in Graves' hyperthyroidism and ophthalmopathy. Study outcomes and limitations: Onset of ophthalmopathy came a median 6.5 months after the model predicted it. Blood also contained most expanded thyroid clonotypes above 0.001.

This CDR3 is built from 15 residues. V was shortened by 4 bases and J by 2 bases, with 12 bases between the two germline ends. Germline lookup yields CDR1 ENHRY and CDR2 SYGVKD. TCR beta CDR3 regions were amplified from RNA. The HTBI primer set drove a first-round RT-PCR of the TCR CDR3. TCRdb fed the multiplex PCR reads into MiXCR, producing one record per CDR3 protein. The sample has roughly 500,000 distinct CDR3 sequences, approximately 49% seen once; the top ten hold 44%. The study left out patients who had uncontrolled infection, other autoimmune disease, pregnancy or lactation. Diagnosis rested on symptoms, serum thyroxine and TRAb, thyroid ultrasound, and orbital computed tomography.

The chain is built from TRBV10-3 and TRBJ1-3; no clear D. This receptor was obtained from an adult woman with Graves' disease, either hyperthyroidism or ophthalmopathy (not recorded which). The sequenced material came from peripheral blood or thyroid tissue (not recorded which). The CDR3 reads CAISAQKGTGNTIYF. The CDR3 DNA sequence: TGTGCCATCAGTGCACAAAAGGGCACTGGAAACACCATATATTTT.